This T cell receptor (beta chain) was obtained from a study of blood T cell repertoires in COVID-19. Whole-study context: COVID-19 samples from acute and convalescent phases originated in the United States, Italy and Spain. T cells, B-cell-depleted T cells, or PBMCs supplied cDNA or gDNA.

This CDR3 is built from 21 residues. Germline V CDR1 and CDR2: MNHEY, SMNVEV (reference sequence). Trimming cost V 5 bases and J 2 bases; bases outside gene matches: 24. How the authors handled the data: Cell counts per sample came from amplifying reference gene primers. Measured with immunoSEQ multiplex PCR; TCRdb has only the in-frame clones, and not every one. D and trimming were read from the DNA, whereas the V and J calls and clone size are those reported in that table. The sample holds 110,000 to 150,000 clones, roughly 79% seen once. This receptor was taken from a human donor in a cohort sampled during active COVID-19. Sequenced input: peripheral blood. The chain links TRBV27 to TRBJ1-5, with 7 bases fitting TRBD1. In DNA form, the CDR3 reads TGTGCCAGCAGTATAGAAAACCCGGGACAGAGGAGTTGTGATCGCAATCAGCCCCAGCATTTT. Translation: CASSIENPGQRSCDRNQPQHF.